These 3 T cell receptor beta chains were sequenced from one sample in a study of T cell repertoires in cytomegalovirus infection. TCRdb processed the reads anew with MiXCR; each CDR3 protein has one entry. The data contain some 450,000 distinct CDR3 sequences, under 40% of them singletons. Source material: PBMCs. The receptors were gathered from a human donor in good health (CMV status not recorded). Some clones in this sample may be carry-over from other donors' samples.

The V and J genes are TRBV27 and TRBJ1-1; 8 positions match TRBD1. The CDR3 loop spans 14 amino acids. J gave up 4 bases and V 6 bases, and 7 bases lay outside the gene matches. Germline CDR1 reads MNHEY; CDR2 reads SMNVEV (reference sequence). For the CDR3, the DNA is TGTGCCAGCAGCCCGGACAGGGTGAGCACTGAAGCTTTCTTT. The encoded protein is CASSPDRVSTEAFF.

The CDR3 region is CASSGGLVGNEQFF. For the CDR3, the DNA is TGTGCCAGCAGCGGCGGACTAGTTGGGAATGAGCAGTTCTTC. This rearrangement joins TRBV5-4 to TRBJ2-1, with 7 bases aligning to TRBD2. J was trimmed by 7 bases and V by 4 bases; bases with no gene match: 8. The CDR3 loop spans 14 amino acids. Germline lookup yields CDR1 SGHNT and CDR2 YYREEE (reference sequence).

This clonotype was found many times. The CDR3, as DNA: TGTGCCAGCAGTTTAGGGCCTGGCAGAAACACTGAAGCTTTCTTT. Translating gives CASSLGPGRNTEAFF. The rearrangement links TRBV12-3 or TRBV12-4 to TRBJ1-1, with D unclear. The CDR3 loop spans 15 amino acids. V lost 1 base and J 2 bases, leaving 11 bases between the germline ends.